These T cell receptor beta chains were read from a single sample in a study of monozygotic twins with inflammatory bowel disease. After re-calling the 5' RACE reads, TCRdb lists one entry per CDR3 protein, DNA absent. The table for this sample gives fewer than 450,000 distinct CDR3 sequences. Specimen: blood. The receptors were gathered from a human donor with ulcerative colitis or Crohn's disease, or a healthy co-twin of an affected twin (not recorded which). Each CDR3 is given with its conserved first and last residue.

TRBJ2-2,TRBV28,CASSPGVVNTGELFF
TRBJ2-2,TRBV6-2/TRBV6-3,CASSTRTSEYPTGELFF
TRBJ1-1,TRBV5-4,CASSLGVSSNTEAFF
TRBJ2-1,TRBV30,CAWSMANNEQFF
TRBJ1-1,TRBV12-3/TRBV12-4,CASSFSDRGRALTEAFF
TRBJ2-3,TRBV20-1,CSFRDRSFDTQYF
TRBJ1-1,TRBV18,CASSPIQTDTEAFF
TRBJ2-5,TRBV5-1,CASSSGQSQETQYF
TRBJ1-6,TRBV30,CAWSVHGTGSNSPLHF
TRBJ1-5,TRBV27,CASSWDRAHSTLTVNQPQHF
TRBJ1-5,TRBV12-3/TRBV12-4,CASSPEAYNSNQPQHF
TRBJ1-3,TRBV6-5,CASSFHQGTGNTIYF
TRBJ2-1,TRBV7-9,CASSFGTGYNEQFF
TRBJ2-3,TRBV13,CASSFRDRGGRADTQYF
TRBJ2-3,TRBV5-1,CASTPGTQGGTQYF
TRBJ2-1,TRBV13,CASSLRPDGSYNEQFF
TRBJ2-2,TRBV7-2,CASSWDRGTGELFF
TRBJ2-7,TRBV19,CASSIASGPTYEQYF